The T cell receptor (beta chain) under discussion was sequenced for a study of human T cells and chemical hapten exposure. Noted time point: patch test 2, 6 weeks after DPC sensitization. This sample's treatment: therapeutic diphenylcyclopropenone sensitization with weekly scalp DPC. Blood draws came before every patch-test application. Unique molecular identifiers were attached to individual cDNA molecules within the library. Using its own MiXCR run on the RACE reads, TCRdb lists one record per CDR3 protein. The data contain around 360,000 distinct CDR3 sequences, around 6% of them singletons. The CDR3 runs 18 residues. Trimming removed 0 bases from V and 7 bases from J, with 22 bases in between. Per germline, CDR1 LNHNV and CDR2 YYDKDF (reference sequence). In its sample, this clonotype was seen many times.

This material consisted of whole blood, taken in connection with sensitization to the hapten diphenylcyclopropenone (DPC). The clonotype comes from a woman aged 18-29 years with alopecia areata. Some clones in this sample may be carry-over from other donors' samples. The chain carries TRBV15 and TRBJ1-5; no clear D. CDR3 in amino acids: CATSRETDLRVRGQPQHF. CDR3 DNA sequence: TGTGCCACCAGCAGAGAAACCGACCTACGGGTGAGAGGGCAGCCCCAGCATTTT.